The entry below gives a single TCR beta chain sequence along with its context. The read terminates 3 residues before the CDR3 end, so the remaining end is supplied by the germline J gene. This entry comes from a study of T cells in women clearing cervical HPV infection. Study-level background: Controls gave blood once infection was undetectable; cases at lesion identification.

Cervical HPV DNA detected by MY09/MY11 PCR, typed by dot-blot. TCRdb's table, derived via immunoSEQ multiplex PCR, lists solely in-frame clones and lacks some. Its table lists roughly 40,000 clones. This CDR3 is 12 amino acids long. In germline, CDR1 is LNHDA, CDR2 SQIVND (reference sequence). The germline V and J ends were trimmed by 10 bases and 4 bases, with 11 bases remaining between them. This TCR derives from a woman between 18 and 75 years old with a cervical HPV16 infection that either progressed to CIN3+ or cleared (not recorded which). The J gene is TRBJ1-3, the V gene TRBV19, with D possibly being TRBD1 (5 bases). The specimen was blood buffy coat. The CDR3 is CATGTEGNTIYF. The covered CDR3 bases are TGTGCCACCGGGACTGAGGGAAACACC.